This T cell receptor beta chain stems from a study of CD8+CD57+ T cells in acquired aplastic anemia. About the study: Recorded DNA amounts for sorted CD4+ and CD8+ cells had an average of approximately 2.9 ug.

With 5 bases clipped from V and 2 bases from J, the junction kept 7 bases outside the gene matches. Germline V gene lookup returns CDR1 SGHRS and CDR2 YFSETQ. The CDR3 covers 15 residues. Profiling that covered TCR beta VDJ and CDR3 relied on genomic DNA as its template. Via MiXCR, TCRdb re-called the reads, giving one row per CDR3 protein. The sample lists roughly 80,000 distinct CDR3 sequences, just over 70% occurring once. Overall study results and limits: The study identified more than 25 CD8+ CDR3 sequences shared by patients and controls.

Regarding this clonotype: The antigen remains unidentified.

Sequenced patients had shown CD8+CD57+ cell expansion by flow cytometry. Every patient was diagnosed with severe acquired aplastic anemia. Patients were untreated when blood was sampled. This chain joins TRBV5-1 and TRBJ2-5; 9 bases are shared with TRBD2. The origin of this receptor is a human donor with aplastic anemia. The sample was sorted CD4+, CD8+, or CD8+CD57+ T cells (not recorded which) from PBMCs. Here the CDR3 DNA reads TGCGCCAGCAGTCCCGGGACTAGCACGCAAGAGACCCAGTACTTC. This gives the protein CASSPGTSTQETQYF.